This TCR beta chain appears in the sequencing data of a study of blood T cell repertoires in COVID-19. Germline CDR1 MNHEY, CDR2 SVGEGT. V was pared by 5 bases and J by 4 bases, with 9 bases between. CDR3 size: 12 residues. Profiled with immunoSEQ multiplex PCR; TCRdb holds only in-frame clones, not every one. This sample carries about 160,000 clones, approximately 82% of them seen once, and the ten largest clones take under 15%. The chain couples TRBV6-2 or TRBV6-3 to TRBJ2-7, with D uncertain. Input material: peripheral blood. This clonotype originated in a man between 65 and 79 years old who had recovered from COVID-19. CDR3 amino acids: CASSPEKYEQYF. As DNA, the CDR3 is TGTGCCAGCAGTCCGGAGAAGTACGAGCAGTACTTC.